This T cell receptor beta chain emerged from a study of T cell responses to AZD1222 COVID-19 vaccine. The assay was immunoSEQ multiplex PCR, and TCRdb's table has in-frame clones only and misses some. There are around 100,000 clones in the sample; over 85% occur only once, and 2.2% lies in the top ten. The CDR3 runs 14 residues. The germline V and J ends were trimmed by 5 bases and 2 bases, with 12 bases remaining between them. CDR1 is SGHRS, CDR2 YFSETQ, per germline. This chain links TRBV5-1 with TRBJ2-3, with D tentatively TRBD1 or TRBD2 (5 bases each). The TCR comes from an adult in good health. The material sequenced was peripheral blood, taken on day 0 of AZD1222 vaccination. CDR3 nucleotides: TGCGCCAGCAGGTCAGGGACCCACACAGATACGCAGTATTTT. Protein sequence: CASRSGTHTDTQYF.